This T cell receptor beta chain was profiled in a study of radiotherapy plus CTLA-4 blockade in lung cancer. Study-level information: Among enrolled patients, roughly 20% responded and roughly 31% achieved disease control. Study results and limitations: Peripheral blood showed expansion of tumor-derived TCR clones after radiotherapy and ipilimumab. Reports identified early blood T cell clone dynamics, with interferon-beta, as the best response predictor.

V was trimmed by 7 bases and J by 4 bases, leaving 12 bases between them. Germline V lookup: CDR1 LNHDA, CDR2 SQIVND (reference sequence). The CDR3 contains 13 residues. With regard to this clone: The antigen is undetermined.

With ipilimumab providing CTLA-4 blockade, focal radiation was administered to patients who had chemo-refractory metastatic non-small-cell lung cancer. TCRdb's copy holds only in-frame clones and misses some; the assay was immunoSEQ multiplex PCR. The sample contains tens of thousands of clones, approximately 86% of which appear only once. The origin of this receptor is a human donor with non-small cell lung cancer who had stable disease on radiotherapy plus ipilimumab. The source was peripheral blood, collected from a patient treated with radiotherapy plus ipilimumab. The chain uses TRBV19 and TRBJ2-3; D assignment may be TRBD1 or TRBD2 (6 bases each). The CDR3 protein is CASKEGGADTQYF. CDR3 in DNA: TGTGCCAGTAAGGAGGGGGGAGCAGATACGCAGTATTTT.